Listed below are T cell receptor beta chains from one sample, sequenced in a study of cytotoxic CD8 clonotypes in ibrutinib-treated CLL. Clones were read by immunoSEQ multiplex PCR, and TCRdb kept only the in-frame ones, dropping some. The sample carries about 140,000 clones, 77% recorded once. Sequenced material: PBMCs, taken after 12 months of ibrutinib treatment. These receptors originate from a human donor with chronic lymphocytic leukemia. CDR3s include the opening cysteine and the closing phenylalanine or tryptophan. Each record gives: V gene, D gene, clone size, J gene, CDR3 protein, CDR3 DNA. The D gene is left open where the match is weak. Size values are once, few and many counts, or a class for expanded clones, and some rows have none.

TRBV5-1	-	-	TRBJ2-1	CASSLSGDSPYNEQFF	TGCGCCAGCAGCTTGAGCGGGGACAGCCCTTACAATGAGCAGTTCTTC
TRBV4-1	-	few	TRBJ1-4	CASSPFGGTVVATNEKLFF	TGCGCCAGCAGCCCCTTCGGTGGTACAGTCGTCGCTACTAATGAAAAACTGTTTTTT
TRBV4-3	-	few	TRBJ2-7	CASSQVAFYEQYF	TGCGCCAGCAGCCAAGTAGCGTTCTACGAGCAGTACTTC
TRBV5-8	-	-	TRBJ2-7	CASSFGGRGGSYEQYF	TGTGCCAGCAGCTTCGGCGGAAGAGGGGGCTCCTACGAGCAGTACTTC
TRBV4-2	-	-	TRBJ2-7	CASSQAGEIFYEQYF	TGTGCCAGCAGCCAAGCGGGAGAAATCTTCTACGAGCAGTACTTC
TRBV30	-	-	TRBJ1-1	CAWSAGNLGAFF	TGTGCCTGGAGTGCGGGGAACTTGGGAGCTTTCTTT
TRBV10-1	-	-	TRBJ1-1	CASKLDPTGKNTEAFF	TGCGCCAGCAAACTTGACCCGACAGGTAAGAACACTGAAGCTTTCTTT
TRBV28	-	-	TRBJ1-4	CASSLKQAVVNEKLFF	TGTGCCAGCAGTTTGAAGCAGGCGGTCGTTAATGAAAAACTGTTTTTT
TRBV5-1	-	once	TRBJ1-5	CASSLGDLGLAQPQHF	TGCGCCAGCAGCTTGGGGGACTTGGGTCTGGCTCAGCCCCAGCATTTT
TRBV14	-	-	TRBJ1-1	CASSQAISGSGGAFF	TGTGCCAGCAGCCAAGCGATATCAGGGTCTGGTGGGGCTTTCTTT
TRBV6-1	-	-	TRBJ1-4	CATRSRGGEKLFF	TGTGCCACCAGAAGCCGGGGAGGAGAAAAACTGTTTTTT
TRBV6-5	-	-	TRBJ2-1	CASSYGRYNEQFF	TGTGCCAGCAGTTACGGGCGGTACAATGAGCAGTTCTTC
TRBV5-1	-	-	TRBJ2-7	CASSSGDSYEQYF	TGCGCCAGCAGCTCCGGGGACTCCTACGAGCAGTACTTC
TRBV10-3	TRBD2	-	TRBJ2-2	CAISTSGTANTGELFF	TGTGCCATCAGTACTAGCGGGACCGCGAACACCGGGGAGCTGTTTTTT
TRBV7-3	-	-	TRBJ2-6	CASSFLVGLGANVLTF	TGTGCCAGCAGCTTTTTGGTAGGGCTAGGGGCCAACGTCCTGACTTTC
TRBV9	-	-	TRBJ2-3	CASSVEGGSGDTQYF	TGTGCCAGCAGCGTGGAAGGGGGTAGTGGAGATACGCAGTATTTT
TRBV9	TRBD2	-	TRBJ2-7	CASSPTSRLAYEQYF	TGTGCCAGCAGCCCCACTTCGAGACTAGCGTACGAGCAGTACTTC
TRBV5-4	-	many	TRBJ2-3	CASSLKHFTDTQYF	TGTGCCAGCAGCTTGAAGCACTTTACAGATACGCAGTATTTT
TRBV5-6	-	-	TRBJ1-3	CASSLEPHSGNTIYF	TGTGCCAGCAGCTTGGAGCCTCACTCTGGAAACACCATATATTTT
TRBV19	-	-	TRBJ2-1	CASSSPVGTNEQFF	TGTGCCAGTAGTTCCCCGGTCGGGACCAATGAGCAGTTCTTC
TRBV29-1	-	-	TRBJ2-3	CSVLSGTDTQYF	TGCAGCGTATTGAGCGGCACAGATACGCAGTATTTT
TRBV29-1	-	-	TRBJ2-2	CSVQGTGELFF	TGCAGCGTTCAGGGTACCGGGGAGCTGTTTTTT
TRBV9	-	-	TRBJ2-1	CASSVEIGKVIHEQFF	TGTGCCAGCAGCGTAGAGATAGGAAAGGTCATCCATGAGCAGTTCTTC
TRBV18	-	-	TRBJ2-6	CASSPRLAGTGANVLTF	TGTGCCAGCTCACCAAGGCTGGCTGGGACTGGGGCCAACGTCCTGACTTTC
TRBV6-4	TRBD2	-	TRBJ2-3	CASSDLAGPSTDTQYF	TGTGCCAGCAGTGACCTAGCGGGGCCCAGCACAGATACGCAGTATTTT
TRBV27	TRBD2	-	TRBJ2-5	CASSLSPGGRQETQYF	TGTGCCAGCAGTTTATCCCCGGGAGGACGACAAGAGACCCAGTACTTC
TRBV28	TRBD1	-	TRBJ2-7	CASSNTGVRGEQYF	TGTGCCAGCAGTAACACAGGGGTTAGGGGCGAGCAGTACTTC
TRBV4-1	TRBD1	-	TRBJ2-7	CASSQGQGDVYEQYF	TGCGCCAGCAGCCAGGGACAGGGGGATGTCTACGAGCAGTACTTC
TRBV25-1	-	-	TRBJ1-2	CASSESGPYGYTF	TGTGCCAGCAGTGAATCAGGCCCCTATGGCTACACCTTC
TRBV7-3	-	-	TRBJ2-6	CASSLGGAGANVLTF	TGTGCCAGCAGCTTAGGTGGGGCTGGGGCCAACGTCCTGACTTTC
TRBV19	TRBD2	-	TRBJ2-7	CASSPGLALYEQYF	TGTGCCAGTAGTCCGGGACTAGCGCTCTACGAGCAGTACTTC
TRBV28	-	-	TRBJ2-1	CASSPLIVHEQFF	TGTGCCAGCAGTCCGCTTATAGTTCATGAGCAGTTCTTC
TRBV4-2	-	-	TRBJ1-2	CASSQATSGEDGYTF	TGTGCCAGCAGCCAAGCCACCTCAGGGGAGGATGGCTACACCTTC
TRBV7-9	-	-	TRBJ2-3	CASSPGVPDTQYF	TGTGCCAGCAGCCCGGGGGTTCCAGATACGCAGTATTTT
TRBV6-5	TRBD1	once	TRBJ2-7	CASTRTGMSYEQYF	TGTGCCAGCACCCGGACAGGGATGTCCTACGAGCAGTACTTC
TRBV19	TRBD2	-	TRBJ2-3	CASSILGGGKDTQYF	TGTGCCAGTAGTATTTTAGGCGGGGGGAAGGATACGCAGTATTTT
TRBV10-3	TRBD1	few	TRBJ2-7	CAISESSIGQGEQYF	TGTGCCATCAGTGAATCGAGTATAGGACAGGGCGAGCAGTACTTC
TRBV4-2	-	-	TRBJ2-7	CASSQELSPYEQYF	TGTGCCAGCAGCCAAGAGCTCTCCCCGTACGAGCAGTACTTC
TRBV10-3	-	-	TRBJ2-1	CAISESRVFNEQFF	TGTGCCATCAGTGAGTCACGAGTCTTTAATGAGCAGTTCTTC
TRBV2	TRBD2	once	TRBJ2-7	CASRGGLAETYEQYF	TGTGCCAGCAGGGGGGGACTAGCGGAGACCTACGAGCAGTACTTC
TRBV11-2	TRBD2	-	TRBJ2-5	CASRLAGGEVTQYF	TGTGCCAGCAGGCTAGCGGGAGGGGAGGTGACCCAGTACTTC
TRBV28	-	-	TRBJ1-5	CASSSGGGSNQPQHF	TGTGCCAGCAGTTCAGGAGGGGGGTCGAATCAGCCCCAGCATTTT
TRBV2	-	-	TRBJ2-1	CASSSAHYNEQFF	TGTGCCAGCAGTAGCGCCCATTACAATGAGCAGTTCTTC
TRBV6-1	TRBD1	-	TRBJ2-1	CASRDRAFSEQFF	TGTGCCAGCAGGGACAGGGCGTTTAGTGAGCAGTTCTTC
TRBV12-1	-	-	TRBJ2-5	CASTPPGLTKETQYF	TGTGCCAGCACCCCGCCGGGACTAACTAAAGAGACCCAGTACTTC
TRBV2	-	-	TRBJ2-5	CASSEQGGETQYF	TGTGCCAGCAGTGAACAGGGGGGCGAGACCCAGTACTTC
TRBV4-1	-	-	TRBJ1-6	CASGYNSPLHF	TGCGCCAGCGGATATAATTCACCCCTCCACTTT
TRBV11-3	-	-	TRBJ2-1	CASSHQGASYNEQFF	TGTGCCAGCAGCCATCAGGGTGCCTCCTACAATGAGCAGTTCTTC
TRBV7-2	TRBD1	few	TRBJ1-2	CASSSRTGTGWGGYTF	TGTGCCAGCAGCTCGCGAACCGGGACAGGGTGGGGAGGCTACACCTTC
TRBV18	-	-	TRBJ2-7	CASSFPGTAYEQYF	TGTGCCAGCTCATTTCCCGGGACCGCATACGAGCAGTACTTC
TRBV4-2	-	-	TRBJ2-1	CASSQYGVQFF	TGTGCCAGCAGCCAATACGGGGTACAGTTCTTC
TRBV21-1	-	-	TRBJ1-2	CASSKNRVLGYTF	TGTGCCAGCAGCAAAAACAGGGTTCTTGGCTACACCTTC
TRBV9	-	-	TRBJ1-3	CASSVDSGVGNTIYF	TGTGCCAGCAGCGTAGATTCTGGGGTCGGAAACACCATATATTTT
TRBV5-1	TRBD1	few	TRBJ1-4	CASSLQGADEKLFF	TGCGCCAGCAGCTTGCAGGGGGCGGATGAAAAACTGTTTTTT
TRBV4-3	TRBD2	once	TRBJ2-2	CASSQDWLSSGRAYRELFF	TGCGCCAGCAGCCAAGACTGGTTGTCTAGCGGGAGGGCCTACAGGGAGCTGTTTTTT
TRBV25-1	-	-	TRBJ2-6	CASSEYEGPGANVLTF	TGTGCCAGCAGTGAATATGAAGGACCTGGGGCCAACGTCCTGACTTTC
TRBV5-1	TRBD1	-	TRBJ1-1	CASSPGQANTEAFF	TGCGCCAGCAGCCCGGGACAGGCCAACACTGAAGCTTTCTTT
TRBV27	TRBD2	-	TRBJ2-7	CASSKWEGFEQYF	TGTGCCAGCAGTAAGTGGGAGGGCTTTGAGCAGTACTTC